Described below is a single T cell receptor beta chain sequence and its context. Only a few counts were recorded for this clonotype. Its specific antigen is unknown. It has no much larger one-base neighbor in the sample; base qualities were not kept. The sample belongs to a study of early T cells in non-severe SARS-CoV-2 infection (dated by TCRdb to the early 2020s). A note on the overall study: Because TCR sequencing relied on bulk RNA taken from unsorted whole blood, pairing of alpha and beta chains was not possible.

Receptor amplification or capture employed 5' RACE. TCRdb names NextSeq 500 as the instrument used. Unique molecular identifiers were attached to individual cDNA molecules in the TCR library protocol so that sequencing error and PCR bias could be corrected. TCR alpha and beta chains were both sequenced, and the abundances of alpha and beta sequences in each sample were closely correlated with each other. From the authors' description of their analysis: Decombinator V4 was used to annotate the V gene, J gene and CDR3 of the TCR sequences. Expanded TCRs were defined as changing significantly between any two time points under a Poisson model with p below 0.0001. TCR abundances were normalised to the total number of TCRs sequenced per sample and expressed as counts per million. MAIT TCRs were defined by TRAV1-2 paired with TRAJ12, TRAJ20 or TRAJ33, and iNKT TCRs by TRAV10 paired with TRAJ18. VDJdb, accessed 1 November 2021, was searched for CMV, EBV and SARS-CoV-2 annotated TCRs, excluding TCRs annotated for multiple antigens. TCRdb reran the public reads through fastp at Q25 and MiXCR, keeping productive beta chains. Every distinct CDR3 protein forms one entry, paired with its most common genes and DNA. The V and J calls reflect TCRdb's pipeline rather than the authors' work. The sample records roughly 120,000 distinct CDR3 sequences, under 15% of which are singletons. The biggest ten clones account for less than 25% of the sample.

The study was a case-control design nested within a healthcare worker cohort in London, UK, with weekly nasopharyngeal swab PCR tests and blood sampling. Between 23 and 31 March 2020, the week of the UK lockdown, healthcare workers were enrolled and then followed up weekly for as long as 16 weeks. The CDR3, from cysteine to phenylalanine, totals 14 residues. The DNA shown is the 42-base CDR3, in frame from base 1. As encoded in the germline V gene, CDR1 is SGHAT while CDR2 is FQNNGV. V trim: 3 bases; J trim: 3 bases; unmatched bases: 2. Overall study outcomes, separate from this receptor: VDJdb matching was skewed toward anti-spike CD8 responses and likely underestimated virus-specific expansions by missing private and CD4 specificities.

The sequence links TRBV11-2 to TRBJ2-5; 9 central bases correspond to TRBD1. This receptor was identified in an adult who was a healthcare worker with PCR-confirmed SARS-CoV-2 infection or an uninfected control (not recorded which). Sequencing was carried out using whole blood. The DNA sequence reads TGTGCCAGCAGCTTCCGGACAGGGGAAGAGACCCAGTACTTC. The resulting protein is CASSFRTGEETQYF.